The 10 T cell receptor beta chains below come from one sample, sequenced in a study of chemoradiotherapy in HPV16-positive cancers. Clones were read by immunoSEQ multiplex PCR, and TCRdb kept only the in-frame ones, dropping some. Of about 5,100 clones in the sample, over 70% were seen once. The sample consisted of tumor tissue, taken from a patient who underwent chemoradiotherapy. These receptors were obtained from a human donor with HPV-associated anogenital cancer.

The chain carries TRBV29-1 and TRBJ2-3, with D uncertain. V shed 8 bases and J shed 2 bases, with 11 bases lying between them. Germline V gene sequence: CDR1 SQVTM, CDR2 ANQGSEA. This CDR3 comprises 12 residues. CDR3 bases: TGCAGCACCCGAACGTTCACAGATACGCAGTATTTT. This encodes CSTRTFTDTQYF.

This rearrangement joins TRBV28 to TRBJ2-5; weak D call: TRBD1 (6 bases). CDR1 and CDR2 (germline): MDHEN, SYDVKM. CDR3 length: 13 amino acids. The germline V and J ends were trimmed by 10 bases and 2 bases, with 14 bases remaining between them. CDR3 coding DNA: TGTGCCACCACCGGGACAACTCAAGAGACCCAGTACTTC. It yields the protein CATTGTTQETQYF.

The chain is built from TRBV11-2 and TRBJ2-7; D ambiguous. Trimming took off 3 bases at V and 0 bases at J, with 6 bases between the two ends. CDR1 is SGHAT, CDR2 FQNNGV, per germline. The CDR3 loop spans 13 amino acids. CDR3 coding DNA: TGTGCCAGCAGCTTCCAGTACTCCTACGAGCAGTACTTC. This sequence encodes CASSFQYSYEQYF.

The V and J genes are TRBV30 and TRBJ2-2; no definite D call. The CDR3 loop spans 13 amino acids. V was trimmed by 1 base and J by 4 bases, leaving 7 bases between them. Germline-derived CDR1 and CDR2 are GTSNPN and SVGIG (reference sequence). CDR3 sequence: CAWSGQVTGELFF. For the CDR3, the DNA is TGTGCCTGGAGTGGACAAGTCACCGGGGAGCTGTTTTTT.

The chain's CDR3 is CASSTGDEQYF. CDR3 bases: TGTGCCAGCTCGACAGGGGACGAGCAGTACTTC. This rearrangement joins TRBV19 to TRBJ2-7; 8 nucleotides match TRBD1. J gave up 5 bases and V 9 bases, and 3 bases lay outside the gene matches. CDR1 is LNHDA, CDR2 SQIVND, per germline (reference sequence). The CDR3 has 11 amino acids.

The V and J genes are TRBV19 and TRBJ1-1, with 8 bases identical to TRBD1. From germline, CDR1 is LNHDA and CDR2 SQIVND (reference sequence). The length of the CDR3 is 14 residues. V lost 3 bases, J lost 4 bases, and 4 bases stayed unmatched. The DNA for the CDR3 is TGTGCCAGTAGTATCGGACAGGGCCCCACTGAAGCTTTCTTT. Protein sequence: CASSIGQGPTEAFF.

This rearrangement joins TRBV27 to TRBJ1-5; 10 nucleotides align to TRBD1. V shed 5 bases, J shed 5 bases, and the junction held 9 bases outside the gene matches. Germline CDR1 MNHEY, CDR2 SMNVEV (reference sequence). The CDR3 totals 16 residues. The CDR3 reads CASSQRDRGIHQPQHF. The CDR3 DNA reads TGTGCCAGCAGTCAACGGGACAGGGGCATTCATCAGCCCCAGCATTTT.

This chain connects TRBV2 to TRBJ1-1, with D uncertain. The germline V and J ends were trimmed by 4 bases and 4 bases, with 13 bases remaining between them. CDR1 SNHLY and CDR2 FYNNEI come from the germline V gene. This CDR3 is 14 amino acids long. The chain's CDR3 is CASSAPEAGTEAFF. In DNA, the CDR3 is TGTGCCAGCAGTGCCCCCGAGGCGGGCACTGAAGCTTTCTTT.

The CDR3 DNA is TGTGCCTGGAGTGACACGACAGTAAACTATGGCTACACCTTC. This gives the protein CAWSDTTVNYGYTF. The rearrangement uses TRBV30 and TRBJ1-2; D possibly corresponds to TRBD1 (5 bases). The CDR3 totals 14 residues. Germline V gene data show CDR1 as GTSNPN and CDR2 as SVGIG (reference sequence). V lost 1 base, J lost 2 bases, and 11 bases lay in between.

V and J are TRBV11-2 and TRBJ1-1, with a possible D match to TRBD1 (5 bases). V was shortened by 5 bases and J by 1 base, with 8 bases between the two germline ends. This CDR3 is built from 13 residues. The germline V gene has CDR1 SGHAT and CDR2 FQNNGV. In nucleotides, the CDR3 is TGTGCCAGCAGCCGCGACAGGAACACTGAAGCTTTCTTT. This gives the protein CASSRDRNTEAFF.